These T cell receptor beta chains were read from a single sample in a study of post-analysis software for immune sequencing data. TCRdb reanalysed the PCR reads using MiXCR and keeps one entry per CDR3 protein. The data hold about 770,000 distinct CDR3 sequences, with just over 45% observed a single time. Sequenced input: blood. Receptors were obtained from a girl aged 5-17 years with multiple sclerosis. The CDR3 runs from the conserved cysteine through the conserved F or W. The order of the fields is D gene, clone size, J gene, V gene, CDR3 DNA, CDR3 protein. D genes are given only for firm matches. Size is stated for part of the rows, as once, few or many counts, or as a class when the clone is expanded.

>TRBD2|.|TRBJ2-7|TRBV28
TGTGCCAGCCGACCGGGACTAGTATACGAGCAGTACTTC
CASRPGLVYEQYF
>TRBD2|.|TRBJ2-7|TRBV29-1
TGCAGCGCCCTGGATAGCGGGGGAACCTACGAGCAGTACTTC
CSALDSGGTYEQYF
>.|.|TRBJ2-7|TRBV29-1
TGCAGCGTTTCGGGACCAGCGGAGCAGGGTTCCTACGAGCAGTACTTC
CSVSGPAEQGSYEQYF
>.|few|TRBJ2-5|TRBV11-2
TGTGCCAGCAGTTACGAACCAGCGGGCCAAGAGACCCAGTACTTC
CASSYEPAGQETQYF
>.|once|TRBJ2-5|TRBV2
TGTGCCATCACCCCGACTACCCAAGAGACCCAGTACTTC
CAITPTTQETQYF
>.|.|TRBJ2-3|TRBV7-9
TGTGCCAGCAGCTCCCCCGACCGGGATACGCAGTATTTT
CASSSPDRDTQYF
>.|few|TRBJ2-7|TRBV5-1
TGCGCCAGCAGCGCACGGGACGGCAGCCCCTACGAGCAGTACTTC
CASSARDGSPYEQYF
>TRBD2|.|TRBJ2-7|TRBV11-2
TGTGCCAGCAGATTCAGACTAGCGGGAGTCAAGGGTGGGTCCTACGAGCAGTACTTC
CASRFRLAGVKGGSYEQYF
>TRBD1|.|TRBJ1-2|TRBV7-8
TGTGCCAGCAGCTTAGGGTCGGGACAGGGGTATGGCTACACCTTC
CASSLGSGQGYGYTF
>.|.|TRBJ2-7|TRBV7-2
TGTGCCAGCAGCATAGGACCTGGCTACGAGCAGTACTTC
CASSIGPGYEQYF
>.|few|TRBJ2-3|TRBV6-5
TGTGCCAGCAGGCCCCCCGTCAGCACAGATGCGCAGTATTTT
CASRPPVSTDAQYF
>.|.|TRBJ1-2|TRBV30
TGTGCCTGGGGGAAGGGAAACTATGGCTACACCTTC
CAWGKGNYGYTF
>.|.|TRBJ2-1|TRBV20-1
TGCAGTGCTAGGGGGCTACTAGCCGGCAGCTCCTACAATGAGCAGTTCTTC
CSARGLLAGSSYNEQFF
>.|.|TRBJ1-4|TRBV12-3/TRBV12-4
TGTGCCAGCAGTTTAGGAGGGAGTCTTGAAAAACTGTTTTTT
CASSLGGSLEKLFF
>.|.|TRBJ2-7|TRBV20-1
TGCAGTGCTACTAATGAAGGGGTACGTCAGCAGTACTTC
CSATNEGVRQQYF
>.|.|TRBJ1-1|TRBV7-9
TGTGCCAGCAGCCTCACTAGCCTGAACACTGAAGCTTTCTTT
CASSLTSLNTEAFF
>TRBD1|few|TRBJ1-1|TRBV12-3/TRBV12-4
TGTGCCAGCAGTCCACGGACAGGTTCTGAAGCTTTCTTT
CASSPRTGSEAFF
>.|once|TRBJ2-3|TRBV19
TGTGCCAGTAGTGGCTCCCAGCGGAGCACAGATACGCAGTATTTT
CASSGSQRSTDTQYF
>.|once|TRBJ2-1|TRBV29-1
TGCAGCGTTGAAAAGGGGCTCGGGGAGGAGCAGTTCTTC
CSVEKGLGEEQFF
>.|.|TRBJ1-2|TRBV6-2/TRBV6-3
TGTGCCAGCAGTTACGAGAGCTATGGCTACACCTTC
CASSYESYGYTF
>TRBD1|.|TRBJ1-1|TRBV10-3
TGTGCCATCAGTGACCGCGGACAGGTTGAGACTGAAGCTTTCTTT
CAISDRGQVETEAFF
>TRBD1|.|TRBJ2-7|TRBV20-1
TGCAGTGCTAGAGCTCGGACAGGGTCCTACGAGCAGTACTTC
CSARARTGSYEQYF
>.|once|TRBJ1-1|TRBV6-6
TGTGCCAGCAGCTCAGGGTTTGGGGTAGGTTCTGAAGCTTTCTTT
CASSSGFGVGSEAFF
>.|few|TRBJ2-7|TRBV20-1
TGCAGTGCTGCCAGTGATGGCGGGAACTACGAGCAGTACTTC
CSAASDGGNYEQYF
>.|few|TRBJ2-3|TRBV6-5
TGTACCAGCGGTAGACACCGACCGGAGCGCACAGATACGCAGTATTTT
CTSGRHRPERTDTQYF
>TRBD1|.|TRBJ2-3|TRBV20-1
TGCAGTGCTACTCCGGCTGACAGGGGGTCCCTCACAGATACGCAGTATTTT
CSATPADRGSLTDTQYF
>.|.|TRBJ2-1|TRBV7-9
TGTGCCAGCAGCTTAGCAGGGGGAGGGCCGAGGAATGAGCAGTTCTTC
CASSLAGGGPRNEQFF